One sample yielded the 10 T cell receptor beta chains listed below, sequenced in a study of radiation and T cells in renal cell carcinoma (dated by TCRdb to between 2020 and 2021). The time point label on this specimen signifies: baseline pretreatment blood. The sample's treatment or condition label, in plain terms: 15 Gy SBRT to primary tumor, nephrectomy 4 weeks later. The library was generated by the immunoSEQ multiplex PCR assay. TCRdb's version of the immuneACCESS table is confined to in-frame rearrangements and falls short of the full clone set. An unresolved V gene accounts for under half of the shortfall where checked; the remainder is of unknown origin. Within this sample are roughly 100,000 clones, with around nine tenths of them counted one time only. Approximately 8.4% of the sample rests with the top ten. Specimen: blood, collected from a patient whose treatment included radiotherapy and nephrectomy. These receptors originate from a man aged 50 to 60 with renal cell carcinoma.

The chain couples TRBV7-2 to TRBJ2-2, with TRBD1 identical over 12 bases. The V gene's germline CDR1 is SGHTA and CDR2 FQGNSA. CDR3 length equals 17 residues. V shed 5 bases, J shed 3 bases, and the junction held 7 bases outside the gene matches. The CDR3 DNA reads as TGTGCCAGCAGCATTTACGGGACAGGGGGCTACACCGGGGAGCTGTTTTTT. It is translated as CASSIYGTGGYTGELFF.

The count of this clone is one. The V and J genes are TRBV27 and TRBJ2-7; TRBD2 agrees at 8 bases. Losses at the gene ends were 6 bases for V and 6 bases for J; bases not matched to a gene: 7. This CDR3 has 13 amino acids. Germline loops: CDR1 MNHEY, CDR2 SMNVEV (reference sequence). DNA of the CDR3: TGTGCCAGCAGCCGATGGACTAGCTCCGAGCAGTACTTC. Translation: CASSRWTSSEQYF.

J is TRBJ2-7 and V is TRBV7-2, with 7 bases identical to TRBD1. J was trimmed by 6 bases and V by 6 bases; bases with no gene match: 8. The CDR3 is 13 amino acids. Germline V gene sequence: CDR1 SGHTA, CDR2 FQGNSA. The CDR3 region is CASRVDRDSEQYF. The CDR3 coding sequence is TGTGCCAGCAGGGTTGACAGGGATTCCGAGCAGTACTTC.

CDR3 DNA: TGTGCCAGCAGTTTCAGGGACTTAGCCAAAAACATTCAGTACTTC. This encodes CASSFRDLAKNIQYF. The chain has TRBV28 and TRBJ2-4; perhaps TRBD2 as D (6 bases). Germline V gene sequence: CDR1 MDHEN, CDR2 SYDVKM. The CDR3 spans 15 residues. Trimming stripped 3 bases from V and 0 bases from J, with 9 bases between. Full variable domain (remainder filled in from reference TRBV28 and TRBJ2-4): DVKVTQSSRYLVKRTGEKVFLECVQDMDHENMFWYRQDPGLGLRLIYFSYDVKMKEKGDIPEGYSVSREKKERFSLILESASTNQTSMYLCASSFRDLAKNIQYFGAGTRLSVL.

V gene TRBV6-4 combines with J gene TRBJ1-6; TRBD1 is a possible D gene (5 bases). The CDR3 sequence is 15 residues long. V dropped 8 bases and J dropped 5 bases, with 16 bases sitting between them. Germline values: CDR1 MRHNA, CDR2 SNTAGT. CDR3 nucleotide sequence: TGTGCCAGCCGCACCGACAGCGATAATAATTCACCCCTCCACTTT. Its protein product is CASRTDSDNNSPLHF.

The chain has TRBV5-4 and TRBJ1-1; D ambiguous. Deletions cut 3 bases from V and 0 bases from J, with 12 bases between. CDR3 length equals 15 residues. Germline V gene lookup returns CDR1 SGHNT and CDR2 YYREEE (reference sequence). CDR3 protein: CASSWEQGLNTEAFF. The CDR3 DNA reads TGTGCCAGCAGCTGGGAACAAGGATTGAACACTGAAGCTTTCTTT.

This sequence joins TRBV18 and TRBJ1-5; 7 bases are shared with TRBD1. This CDR3 region has 15 residues. Germline CDR1 and CDR2: KGHSH and LQKENI. J gave up 3 bases and V 3 bases, and 5 bases lay outside the gene matches. CDR3 protein: CASSPQGTVNQPQHF. The CDR3 bases are TGTGCCAGCTCACCCCAGGGGACAGTCAATCAGCCCCAGCATTTT. Full variable domain (outside the CDR3, taken from reference TRBV18 and TRBJ1-5): NAGVMQNPRHLVRRRGQEARLRCSPMKGHSHVYWYRQLPEEGLKFMVYLQKENIIDESGMPKERFSAEFPKEGPSILRIQQVVRGDSAAYFCASSPQGTVNQPQHFGDGTRLSIL.

The rearrangement links TRBV2 to TRBJ2-7; no firm D call. This CDR3 region has 14 residues. The germline CDR1 and CDR2 sequences are SNHLY and FYNNEI. V was shortened by 2 bases and J by 7 bases, with 15 bases between the two germline ends. CDR3 in DNA: TGTGCCAGCAGTGAATTTTCTGTTTCAAGAGAGCAGTACTTC. It specifies CASSEFSVSREQYF.

V and J are TRBV9 and TRBJ2-2, with unresolved D. CDR1 and CDR2 from the germline V gene are SGDLS and YYNGEE. The CDR3 is 17 amino acids. V lost 3 bases and J lost 2, with 17 bases in between. The CDR3 loop is CASSALMDPANTGELFF. The CDR3 nucleotides read TGTGCCAGCAGCGCCCTGATGGATCCTGCAAACACCGGGGAGCTGTTTTTT.

This clone came up once. V gene TRBV27 combines with J gene TRBJ2-5; no clear D. The V and J ends lost 3 bases and 8 bases respectively, with 1 base between them. This CDR3 region has 9 residues. Germline CDR1 MNHEY, CDR2 SMNVEV (reference sequence). DNA for the CDR3: TGTGCCAGCAGTTTCACCCAGTACTTC. The encoded protein is CASSFTQYF.